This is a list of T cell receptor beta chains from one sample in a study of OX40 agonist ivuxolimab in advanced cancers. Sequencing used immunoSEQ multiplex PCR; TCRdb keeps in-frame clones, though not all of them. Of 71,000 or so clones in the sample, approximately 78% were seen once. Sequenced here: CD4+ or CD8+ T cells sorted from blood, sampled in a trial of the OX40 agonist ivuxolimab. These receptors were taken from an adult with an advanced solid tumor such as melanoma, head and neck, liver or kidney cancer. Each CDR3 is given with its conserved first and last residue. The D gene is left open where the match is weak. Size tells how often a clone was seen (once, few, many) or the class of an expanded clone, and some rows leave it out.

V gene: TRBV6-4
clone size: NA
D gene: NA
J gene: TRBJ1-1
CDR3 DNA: TGTGCCAGCAGTTTCCAGGTGAACACTGAAGCTTTCTTT
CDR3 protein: CASSFQVNTEAFF

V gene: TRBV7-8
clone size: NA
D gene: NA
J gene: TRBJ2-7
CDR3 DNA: TGTGCCAGCAGCTTAGATCGGGGAGTTCTGGACGAGCAGTACTTC
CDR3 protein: CASSLDRGVLDEQYF

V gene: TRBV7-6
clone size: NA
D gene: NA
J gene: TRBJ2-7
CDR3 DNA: TGTGCCAGCAGCTCCAACCCTACCTCCTACGAGCAGTACTTC
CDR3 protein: CASSSNPTSYEQYF

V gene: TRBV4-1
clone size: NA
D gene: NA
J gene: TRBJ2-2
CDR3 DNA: TGCGCCAGCAGCTTCCGCGAGGGAGGAGGGACCGGGGAGCTGTTTTTT
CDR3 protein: CASSFREGGGTGELFF

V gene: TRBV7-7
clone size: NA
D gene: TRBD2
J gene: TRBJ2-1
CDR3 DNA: TGTGCCAGCAGCCCTGGGACTAGCGGGACAAATGAGCAGTTCTTC
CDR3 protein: CASSPGTSGTNEQFF

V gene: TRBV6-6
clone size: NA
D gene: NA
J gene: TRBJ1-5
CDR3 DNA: TGTGCCAGCACTCAAAATCAGCCCCAGCATTTT
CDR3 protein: CASTQNQPQHF

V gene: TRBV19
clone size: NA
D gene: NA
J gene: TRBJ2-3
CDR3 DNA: TGTGCCAGTAGTATGGCCACAGATACGCAGTATTTT
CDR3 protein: CASSMATDTQYF

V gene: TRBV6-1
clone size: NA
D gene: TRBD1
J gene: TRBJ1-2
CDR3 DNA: TGTGCCAGCAGTGGGAAAGGACAGGGGAAAGGCTATGGCTACACCTTC
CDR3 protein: CASSGKGQGKGYGYTF

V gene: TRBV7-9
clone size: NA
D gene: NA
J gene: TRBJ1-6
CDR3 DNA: TGTGCCAGCAGCTTACAGGTGGGGAATTCACCCCTCCACTTT
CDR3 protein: CASSLQVGNSPLHF

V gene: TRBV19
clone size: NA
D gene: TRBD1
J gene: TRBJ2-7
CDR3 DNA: TGTGCCAGTAGTATTTGGACAGGGGGCCCCGACGAGCAGTACTTC
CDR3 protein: CASSIWTGGPDEQYF

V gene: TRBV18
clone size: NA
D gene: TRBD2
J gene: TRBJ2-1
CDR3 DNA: TGTGCCAGCTCACCTCTAGCGGGAGTTAAAGATGAGCAGTTCTTC
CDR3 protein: CASSPLAGVKDEQFF

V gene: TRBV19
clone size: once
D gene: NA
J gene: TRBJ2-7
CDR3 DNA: TGTGCCAGTACAGTTTCACAGGGCTACGAGCAGTACTTC
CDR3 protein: CASTVSQGYEQYF

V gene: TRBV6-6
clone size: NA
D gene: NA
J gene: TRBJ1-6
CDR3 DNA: TGTGCCAGCAGTTACCCTAATTCACCCCTCCACTTT
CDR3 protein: CASSYPNSPLHF

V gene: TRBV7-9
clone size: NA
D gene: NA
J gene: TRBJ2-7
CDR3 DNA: TGTGCCAGCAGCCCCCCTTTGAGAGTGGGACCTCTCGAGCAGTACTTC
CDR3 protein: CASSPPLRVGPLEQYF

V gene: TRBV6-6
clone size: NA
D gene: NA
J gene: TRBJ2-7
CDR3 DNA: TGTGCCAGCACCTTGGGCAGATCCTACGAGCAGTACTTC
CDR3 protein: CASTLGRSYEQYF

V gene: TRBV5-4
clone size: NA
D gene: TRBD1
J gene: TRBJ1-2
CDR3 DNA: TGTGCCAGCTCCTTCTCTAGGGGGCTAGGGGTAGGCTACACCTTC
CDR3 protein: CASSFSRGLGVGYTF

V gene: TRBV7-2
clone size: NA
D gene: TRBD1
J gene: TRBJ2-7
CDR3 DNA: TGTGCCAGCAGCTCCCAGGGGGCGGTTTCCTACGAGCAGTACTTC
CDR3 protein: CASSSQGAVSYEQYF

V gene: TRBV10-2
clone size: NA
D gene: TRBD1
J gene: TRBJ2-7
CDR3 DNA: TGCGCCAGCAGTGCCCCGGGACAGGGAGACTACGAGCAGTACTTC
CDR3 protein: CASSAPGQGDYEQYF

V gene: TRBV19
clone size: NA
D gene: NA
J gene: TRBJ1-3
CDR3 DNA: TGTGCCAGTAGTCCCCGGCGTGCAGTCACCATATATTTT
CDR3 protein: CASSPRRAVTIYF

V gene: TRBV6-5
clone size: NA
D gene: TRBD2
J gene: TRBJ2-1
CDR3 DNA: TGTGCCAGCAGTTTGGGACTAGCGGGAGGGAATGAGCAGTTCTTC
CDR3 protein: CASSLGLAGGNEQFF

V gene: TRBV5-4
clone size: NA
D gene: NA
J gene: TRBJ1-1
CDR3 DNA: TGTGCCAGCAGCCAAGAAATTTGGCTGGCTGAGGGCACTGAAGCTTTCTTT
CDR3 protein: CASSQEIWLAEGTEAFF

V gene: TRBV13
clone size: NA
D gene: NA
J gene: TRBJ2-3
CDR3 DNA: TGTGCCAGCAGCTTTCGACAGGCGGGGACAGATACGCAGTATTTT
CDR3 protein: CASSFRQAGTDTQYF

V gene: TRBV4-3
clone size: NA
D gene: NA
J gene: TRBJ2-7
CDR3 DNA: TGCGCCAGCAGCCGCAAGGCGGACAGTACCTACGAGCAGTACTTC
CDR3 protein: CASSRKADSTYEQYF

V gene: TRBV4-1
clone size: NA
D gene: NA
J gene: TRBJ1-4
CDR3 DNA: TGCGCCAGCAGCCAACCCGGTGCAACTAATGAAAAACTGTTTTTT
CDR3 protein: CASSQPGATNEKLFF

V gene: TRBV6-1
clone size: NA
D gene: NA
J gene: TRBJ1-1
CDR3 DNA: TGTGCCAGCAGTGAGGGTTACACTGAAGCTTTCTTT
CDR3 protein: CASSEGYTEAFF

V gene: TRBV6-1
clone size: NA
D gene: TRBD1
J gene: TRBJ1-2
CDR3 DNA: TGTGCCAGCAGAGGTGGGACAGGGGTTGGCTACACCTTC
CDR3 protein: CASRGGTGVGYTF

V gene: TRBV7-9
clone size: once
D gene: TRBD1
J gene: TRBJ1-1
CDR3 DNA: TGTGCCAGCAGCTCAGACAGGGAAACTGAAGCTTTCTTT
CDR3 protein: CASSSDRETEAFF

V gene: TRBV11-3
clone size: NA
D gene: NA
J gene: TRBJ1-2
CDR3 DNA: TGTGCCAGCAGCTTACTCTCATTGGGATACACCTTC
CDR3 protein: CASSLLSLGYTF

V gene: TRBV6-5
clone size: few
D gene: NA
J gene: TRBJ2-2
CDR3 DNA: TGTGCCAGCAGTTACTCCCTAGGGGCGCGGGAGCTGTTTTTT
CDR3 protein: CASSYSLGARELFF

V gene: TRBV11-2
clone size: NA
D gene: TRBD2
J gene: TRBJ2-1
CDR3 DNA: TGTGCCAGCAGCTCACGGGGGGAGCGGTACTACAATGAGCAGTTCTTC
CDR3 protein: CASSSRGERYYNEQFF

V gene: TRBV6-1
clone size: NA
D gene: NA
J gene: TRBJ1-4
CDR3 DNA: TGTGCCAGCAGTGAAAGTCTGACAACTAATGAAAAACTGTTTTTT
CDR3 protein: CASSESLTTNEKLFF

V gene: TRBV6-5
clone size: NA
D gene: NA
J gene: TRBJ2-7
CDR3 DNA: TGTGCCAGCAGTTACGGGGGACAAAGCTACGAGCAGTACTTC
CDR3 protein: CASSYGGQSYEQYF

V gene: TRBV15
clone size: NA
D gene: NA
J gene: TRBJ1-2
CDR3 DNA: TGTGCCACCAGCAGAGATAGGTCTACTAGAGCTAACTATGGCTACACCTTC
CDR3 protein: CATSRDRSTRANYGYTF

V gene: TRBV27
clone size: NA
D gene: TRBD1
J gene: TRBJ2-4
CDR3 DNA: TGTGCCAGCAGTCCCGGACAGGGCCTAGAAGCCATTCAGTACTTC
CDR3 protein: CASSPGQGLEAIQYF

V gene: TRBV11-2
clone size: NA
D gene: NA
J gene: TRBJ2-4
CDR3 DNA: TGTGCCAGCAGCTTATGGGCCTTAAGGGACACCCATTTTAAAAACATTCAGTACTTC
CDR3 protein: CASSLWALRDTHFKNIQYF

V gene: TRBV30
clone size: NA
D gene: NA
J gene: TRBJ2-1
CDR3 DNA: TGTGCCTGGACGGAGCAGGGGAAGGTGAATGAGCAGTTCTTC
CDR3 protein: CAWTEQGKVNEQFF

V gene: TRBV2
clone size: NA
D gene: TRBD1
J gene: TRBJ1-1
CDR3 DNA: TGTGCCAGCAGTTTTGGAGGGGGCGGCACTGAAGCTTTCTTT
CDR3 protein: CASSFGGGGTEAFF

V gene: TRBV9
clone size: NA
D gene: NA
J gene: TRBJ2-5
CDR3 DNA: TGTGCCAGCAGCCCCCCGGCGGGTCAAGAGACCCAGTACTTC
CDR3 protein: CASSPPAGQETQYF

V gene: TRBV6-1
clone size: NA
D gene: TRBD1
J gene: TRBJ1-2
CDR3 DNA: TGTGCCAGCAGTACGACAGGGGGAACGGGTTATGGCTACACCTTC
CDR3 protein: CASSTTGGTGYGYTF

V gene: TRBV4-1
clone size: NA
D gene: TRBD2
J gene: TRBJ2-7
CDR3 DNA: TGCGCCAGCAGCCATTCCGGGACTAGCTACGAGCAGTACTTC
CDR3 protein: CASSHSGTSYEQYF

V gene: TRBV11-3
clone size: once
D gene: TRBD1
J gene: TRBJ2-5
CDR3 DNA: TGTGCCAGCAGCCCACAGGGGGGAGGTCAAGAGACCCAGTACTTC
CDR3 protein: CASSPQGGGQETQYF

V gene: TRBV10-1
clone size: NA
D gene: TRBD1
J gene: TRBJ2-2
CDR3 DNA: TGCGCCAGCAGTGAAGGACAGGGAACCGGGGAGCTGTTTTTT
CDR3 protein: CASSEGQGTGELFF

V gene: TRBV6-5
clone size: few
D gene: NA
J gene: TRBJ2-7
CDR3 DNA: TGTGCCAGCAGCTCCGGTTTCGAGCAGTACTTC
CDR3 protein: CASSSGFEQYF

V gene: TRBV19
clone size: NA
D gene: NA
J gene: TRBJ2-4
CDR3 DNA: TGTGCCAGTAGTATTTTAGTCTATGGATACATTCAGTACTTC
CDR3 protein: CASSILVYGYIQYF

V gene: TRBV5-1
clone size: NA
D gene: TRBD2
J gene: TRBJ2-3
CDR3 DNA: TGCGCCAGCAGCTTTAGCGGGACCATCACAGATACGCAGTATTTT
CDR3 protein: CASSFSGTITDTQYF

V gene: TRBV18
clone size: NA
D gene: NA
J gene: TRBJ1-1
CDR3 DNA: TGTGCCAGCTCCTATGCCACCGGGAACACTGAAGCTTTCTTT
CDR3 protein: CASSYATGNTEAFF

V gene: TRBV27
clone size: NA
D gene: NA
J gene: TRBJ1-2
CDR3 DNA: TGTGCCAGCAGTTTATCGAGCTCCTTTCTGGTAAACTATGGCTACACCTTC
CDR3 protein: CASSLSSSFLVNYGYTF